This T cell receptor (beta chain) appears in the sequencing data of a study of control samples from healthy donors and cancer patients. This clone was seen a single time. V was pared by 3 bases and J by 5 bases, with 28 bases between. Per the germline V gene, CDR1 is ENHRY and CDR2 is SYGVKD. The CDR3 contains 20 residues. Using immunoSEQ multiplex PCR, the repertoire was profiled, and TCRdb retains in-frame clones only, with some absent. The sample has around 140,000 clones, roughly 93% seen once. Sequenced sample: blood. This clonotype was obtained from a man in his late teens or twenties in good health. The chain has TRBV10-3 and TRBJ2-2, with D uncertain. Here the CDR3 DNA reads TGTGCCATCAGTGATAGTCGTCAGGTTTTGAAAGGTTCGGTTACCGGGGAGCTGTTTTTT. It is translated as CAISDSRQVLKGSVTGELFF.